These 8 T cell receptor beta chains came from one sample sequenced in a study of early T cells in non-severe SARS-CoV-2 infection (TCRdb year 2021). The method was 5' RACE. Sequencing was carried out with a NextSeq 500. The raw public reads went through TCRdb reprocessing: fastp at Q25, MiXCR clone calling, in-frame beta chains kept. A single entry per CDR3 protein holds the most common genes and DNA from its merged rows. The sample data list more than 20,000 distinct CDR3 sequences, and about 3.8% of these were observed just once. 4.5% to 7% of the sample is held by the ten biggest clonotypes. What was sequenced was whole blood. All receptors derive from an adult who was a healthcare worker with PCR-confirmed SARS-CoV-2 infection or an uninfected control (not recorded which).

This clonotype was detected ten times or more. The CDR3 DNA follows: TGTGCCAGCAGCTACGGGACACCCAGGACTAGCGGGAACACCGGGGAGCTGTTTTTT. Its protein is CASSYGTPRTSGNTGELFF. This chain links TRBV7-8 with TRBJ2-2; 10 bases match TRBD2. The V gene end was trimmed by 4 bases and the J gene end by 1 base; junction bases not matched to a gene: 12. Germline CDR1 is SGHVS and CDR2 is FQNEAQ. This CDR3 contains 19 residues. Variable domain in full (rest from reference TRBV7-8 and TRBJ2-2): GAGVSQSPRYKVAKRGQDVALRCDPISGHVSLFWYQQALGQGPEFLTYFQNEAQLDKSGLPSDRFFAERPEGSVSTLKIQRTQQEDSAVYLCASSYGTPRTSGNTGELFFGEGSRLTVL.

This clonotype has a count of ten or more. The chain joins TRBV9 to TRBJ1-6, with D maybe TRBD1 (5 bases). The CDR3 runs to 16 residues. Germline CDR1 is SGDLS and CDR2 is YYNGEE. V was pared by 4 bases and J by 0 bases, with 11 bases between. DNA of the CDR3: TGTGCCAGCAGCCCCCGACAGAGCTCCTATAATTCACCCCTCCACTTT. Amino acids: CASSPRQSSYNSPLHF.

At least ten counts were recorded for this clonotype. The rearrangement joins TRBV7-3 to TRBJ2-3; 8 nucleotides agree with TRBD2. CDR1 and CDR2 from the germline V gene are SGHTA and FQGTGA. The J segment lost 8 bases and the V segment lost 2 bases, leaving 6 bases of the junction unmatched. The CDR3 is 14 amino acids. The CDR3 DNA is TGTGCCAGCAGCTTAGACGGGGGGGTCGGTACGCAGTATTTT. This encodes CASSLDGGVGTQYF.

The table lists this clonotype with many counts. The CDR3 sequence is CASSLGRTGYYGYTF. The CDR3 nucleotides are TGTGCCAGCAGCTTGGGGAGGACAGGCTACTATGGCTACACCTTC. This chain links TRBV11-2 with TRBJ1-2; 7 nucleotides agree with TRBD1. The ends lost 3 bases at V and 3 bases at J; junction bases unmatched: 7. This CDR3 has 15 residues. Germline CDR1 reads SGHAT; CDR2 reads FQNNGV.

At least ten counts were recorded for this clonotype. The chain joins TRBV3-1 to TRBJ2-7; D may be TRBD2 (5 bases). Per the germline V gene, CDR1 is LGHDT and CDR2 is YNNKEL (reference sequence). There are 17 residues in the CDR3. Trimming stripped 3 bases from V and 0 bases from J, with 18 bases between. Here the CDR3 reads CASSHVGGDGSSYEQYF. CDR3 sequence (DNA): TGTGCCAGCAGCCACGTCGGAGGCGACGGCAGCTCCTACGAGCAGTACTTC.

The J gene is TRBJ2-6, the V gene TRBV6-6; 8 nucleotides line up with TRBD2. The CDR3 extends over 17 amino acids. J gave up 0 bases and V 8 bases, and 9 bases lay outside the gene matches. Per germline, CDR1 MNHNY and CDR2 SVGAGI (reference sequence). CDR3 in DNA: TGTGCCAGCTCCGGGGGGGCGCGGGACTCTGGGGCCAACGTCCTGACTTTC. As protein: CASSGGARDSGANVLTF.

The table lists this clonotype with many counts. V usage is TRBV7-9 and J usage is TRBJ2-3; 11 nucleotides agree with TRBD2. There are 16 residues in the CDR3. The junction had 9 bases not matched to a gene; V was cut back by 5 bases and J by 5 bases. Germline V gives CDR1 SEHNR, CDR2 FQNEAQ (reference sequence). The CDR3 spells CASSPSRGLAVDTQYF. CDR3 coding DNA: TGTGCCAGCAGCCCCTCTAGGGGACTAGCGGTAGATACGCAGTATTTT.

The table lists this clonotype with many counts. The V call is TRBV5-1, the J call TRBJ1-1; D gene unclear. CDR1 is SGHRS and CDR2 is YFSETQ in the germline V gene. Trimming removed 4 bases from V and 4 bases from J, with 11 bases in between. The CDR3 is made up of 13 amino acids. CDR3 region: CASSLDEITEAFF. DNA for the CDR3: TGCGCCAGCAGCCTCGATGAAATCACTGAAGCTTTCTTT.